The 13 T cell receptor beta chains in this list originate from one sample, sequenced in a study of Ad26.COV2.S vaccination and SARS-CoV-2 variants. TCRdb keeps only in-frame clones here, not all; method: immunoSEQ multiplex PCR. The data contain approximately 420,000 clones, 88% of them singletons. The treatment here: around 19 received Ad26.COV2.S at low or high dose, single or two shots; about 5 received placebo; per-sample allocation not given. The study sampled participants on day 63 after the first vaccine or placebo injection. This specimen consisted of peripheral blood, obtained in a trial of Ad26.COV2.S vaccine versus placebo. All receptors come from a person aged 18-65 years who received the Ad26.COV2.S COVID-19 vaccine or a placebo.

V is TRBV28 and J is TRBJ1-1, with D possibly TRBD1 on 5 matching bases. The CDR3 consists of 15 residues. V shed 3 bases and J shed 6 bases, with 17 bases lying between them. Germline-derived CDR1 and CDR2 are MDHEN and SYDVKM. The CDR3 region is CASSFWTRGFAEAFF. DNA of the CDR3: TGTGCCAGCAGTTTTTGGACTCGGGGGTTTGCTGAAGCTTTCTTT.

The chain links TRBV9 to TRBJ2-3, with D possibly matching TRBD2 (6 bases). Germline CDR1 SGDLS, CDR2 YYNGEE. Trimming stripped 4 bases from V and 4 bases from J, with 13 bases between. This CDR3 has 14 amino acids. CDR3 residues: CASSLSGEPDTQYF. The CDR3 DNA sequence: TGTGCCAGCAGCCTCTCGGGGGAACCAGATACGCAGTATTTT.

The chain links TRBV28 to TRBJ1-3; D remains ambiguous. In germline, CDR1 is MDHEN, CDR2 SYDVKM. The CDR3 runs to 14 residues. V was shortened by 6 bases and J by 4 bases, with 13 bases between the two germline ends. CDR3 protein: CASRGNGGGNTIYF. DNA for the CDR3: TGTGCCAGCAGAGGTAACGGTGGCGGAAACACCATATATTTT.

The chain links TRBV7-9 to TRBJ2-7; possibly TRBD2 for D (5 bases). In germline, CDR1 is SEHNR, CDR2 FQNEAQ (reference sequence). The CDR3 has 16 residues. V was trimmed by 5 bases and J by 0 bases, leaving 17 bases between them. In nucleotides, the CDR3 is TGTGCCAGCAGCGGATTTGGACTTCAAAGCTCCTACGAGCAGTACTTC. This sequence encodes CASSGFGLQSSYEQYF.

This clone was seen just once. V usage is TRBV19 and J usage is TRBJ2-2; the D gene is possibly TRBD2 (6 bases). This CDR3 comprises 14 residues. The germline V gene encodes CDR1 LNHDA and CDR2 SQIVND (reference sequence). Deletions cut 3 bases from V and 6 bases from J, with 11 bases between. The CDR3 here is CASSMEGNAGELFF. DNA of the CDR3: TGTGCCAGTAGTATGGAGGGGAATGCCGGGGAGCTGTTTTTT.

The chain combines TRBV7-6 with TRBJ2-2; D call uncertain. Germline V gene data show CDR1 as SGHVS and CDR2 as FNYEAQ. V lost 1 base, J lost 4 bases, and 13 bases lay in between. CDR3 size: 16 residues. The DNA for the CDR3 is TGTGCCAGCAGCTTAGAACGATCAGCTGGCACCGGGGAGCTGTTTTTT. Translating it yields CASSLERSAGTGELFF.

V gene TRBV5-1 combines with J gene TRBJ2-1; D is unclear. CDR1 is SGHRS, CDR2 YFSETQ, per germline. This CDR3 has 12 amino acids. With 0 bases removed from V and 8 bases from J, the gap between germline ends came to 6 bases. CDR3 DNA: TGCGCCAGCAGCTTGGCTAGGGATGAGCAGTTCTTC. Its protein product is CASSLARDEQFF.

This rearrangement joins TRBV18 to TRBJ1-3; TRBD1 matches at 7 bases. CDR1 is KGHSH, CDR2 LQKENI, per germline. With 1 base clipped from V and 4 bases from J, the junction kept 10 bases outside the gene matches. This CDR3 is 17 amino acids long. The CDR3 region is CASSPRRGTGEGNTIYF. DNA of the CDR3: TGTGCCAGCTCACCACGGCGGGGCACAGGGGAAGGAAACACCATATATTTT.

The rearrangement joins TRBV5-1 to TRBJ2-6, with no clear D. CDR1 SGHRS and CDR2 YFSETQ come from the germline V gene. The CDR3 covers 15 residues. V was shortened by 2 bases and J by 3 bases, with 9 bases between the two germline ends. The DNA for the CDR3 is TGCGCCAGCAGCTTTACCTTAAGTGGGGCCAACGTCCTGACTTTC. Translated: CASSFTLSGANVLTF.

The CDR3 loop reads CASSSRRASSYNEQFF. CDR3 bases: TGTGCCAGCAGTTCCAGGAGGGCGAGCTCCTACAATGAGCAGTTCTTC. V usage is TRBV7-2 and J usage is TRBJ2-1, with D tentatively TRBD2 (6 bases). The CDR3 totals 16 residues. V lost 6 bases and J 0 bases, leaving 15 bases between the germline ends. CDR1 is SGHTA, CDR2 FQGNSA, per germline.

The V and J genes are TRBV7-2 and TRBJ2-1, with TRBD1 matching 10 bases. V trimming: 3 bases; J trimming: 5 bases; junction bases outside the gene matches: 4. Germline lookup yields CDR1 SGHTA and CDR2 FQGNSA. The CDR3 contains 15 residues. CDR3 protein: CASSFDRGHHNEQFF. CDR3 in DNA: TGTGCCAGCAGCTTTGACAGGGGGCACCACAATGAGCAGTTCTTC.

The chain employs TRBV11-3 and TRBJ2-3; 8 nucleotides line up with TRBD2. Germline loops: CDR1 SGHNT, CDR2 YENEEA. Trimming at V came to 5 bases and at J to 1 base, leaving 8 bases not matched to a gene. The CDR3 covers 16 residues. The CDR3 loop is CASSRRGGPGTDTQYF. The CDR3 nucleotides read TGTGCCAGCAGCCGCCGGGGGGGGCCGGGCACAGATACGCAGTATTTT. The full variable domain, its missing parts supplied by reference TRBV11-3 and TRBJ2-3, is EAGVVQSPRYKIIEKKQPVAFWCNPISGHNTLYWYLQNLGQGPELLIRYENEEAVDDSQLPKDRFSAERLKGVDSTLKIQPAELGDSAVYLCASSRRGGPGTDTQYFGPGTRLTVL.

This clone was counted many times. The chain is built from TRBV6-4 and TRBJ2-3; perhaps TRBD2 as D (7 bases). V lost 2 bases to trimming and J lost 0 bases, with 9 bases between them. This CDR3 is 15 amino acids long. The germline gives CDR1 MRHNA, CDR2 SNTAGT. This chain's CDR3 is CASSDGGASTDTQYF. Written as DNA, the CDR3 is TGTGCCAGCAGTGACGGGGGGGCTAGCACAGATACGCAGTATTTT.